One sample yielded the 26 T cell receptor beta chains listed below, sequenced in a study of T cell repertoires in ileal Crohn's disease. Time point here: neoterminal ileum biopsy at postoperative endoscopy, about 6 months after surgery. TCRdb keeps only in-frame clones here, not all; method: immunoSEQ multiplex PCR. The data show more than 50,000 clones, with roughly 89% seen just once and approximately 2% held by the top ten. Sequencing was performed on ileal tissue. These receptors were taken from an adult with Crohn's disease.

This chain links TRBV27 with TRBJ1-2; TRBD1 agrees at 7 bases. V lost 5 bases to trimming and J lost 7 bases; unmatched junction nucleotides: 10. The CDR3 is 14 amino acids. CDR1 is MNHEY, CDR2 SMNVEV, per germline (reference sequence). CDR3 coding DNA: TGTGCCAGCAGTCCCTATCAAAACAGGGGTGGCTACACCTTC. Translated: CASSPYQNRGGYTF.

The V call is TRBV29-1, the J call TRBJ2-2; 11 nucleotides align to TRBD1. V gave up 7 bases and J gave up 7 bases; unmatched junction bases: 5. Germline V gene lookup returns CDR1 SQVTM and CDR2 ANQGSEA. This CDR3 spans 13 amino acids. The CDR3 DNA sequence: TGCAGCGGCCGGACAGGGGGCGACGGGGAGCTGTTTTTT. Its translation: CSGRTGGDGELFF.

V is TRBV28 and J is TRBJ2-3; D is undetermined. The germline V gene encodes CDR1 MDHEN and CDR2 SYDVKM. This CDR3 has 12 residues. The V end was cut by 5 bases, the J end by 4 bases, with 7 bases between. The CDR3 DNA sequence: TGTGCCAGCAGTCCTCTCTCAGATACGCAGTATTTT. Its translation is CASSPLSDTQYF.

This sequence joins TRBV19 and TRBJ1-2, with D possibly being TRBD1 (6 bases). The V gene's germline CDR1 is LNHDA and CDR2 SQIVND (reference sequence). Trimming pared 4 bases from V and 5 bases from J, leaving 14 bases between. CDR3 length: 14 residues. This CDR3 reads CASSRLDRSYGYTF. The CDR3 region has the DNA TGTGCCAGTAGTAGGTTAGACAGGTCGTATGGCTACACCTTC. The full variable domain, rest sourced from reference TRBV19 and TRBJ1-2, is DGGITQSPKYLFRKEGQNVTLSCEQNLNHDAMYWYRQDPGQGLRLIYYSQIVNDFQKGDIAEGYSVSREKKESFPLTVTSAQKNPTAFYLCASSRLDRSYGYTFGSGTRLTVV.

The rearrangement joins TRBV7-3 to TRBJ2-2; tentative D call: TRBD2 (5 bases). The CDR3 has 14 amino acids. CDR1 SGHTA and CDR2 FQGTGA come from the germline V gene. The ends were cut back, 3 bases at V and 5 bases at J, with 10 bases in the middle. The CDR3, as DNA: TGTGCCAGCAGCTTGGCAGGAGGTACCGGGGAGCTGTTTTTT. It codes for CASSLAGGTGELFF.

This sequence joins TRBV5-1 and TRBJ2-5; D is perhaps TRBD2 (5 bases). This CDR3 region has 15 residues. Per germline, CDR1 SGHRS and CDR2 YFSETQ. Trimming removed 6 bases at V and 1 base at J, with 16 bases between. In nucleotides, the CDR3 is TGCGCCAGCAACCCTTCTGGCGGGCCCCAAGAGACCCAGTACTTC. Protein product: CASNPSGGPQETQYF.

This clone was seen once. This chain links TRBV6-5 with TRBJ1-5; D remains unclear. Germline CDR1 and CDR2: MNHEY and SVGAGI. The V end lost 3 bases, the J end lost 7 bases, and 10 bases lay between the germline ends. The CDR3 totals 13 residues. The CDR3 sequence is CASSYSQAQPQHF. The CDR3 region has the DNA TGTGCCAGCAGTTATTCTCAGGCCCAGCCCCAGCATTTT.

The chain carries TRBV19 and TRBJ2-2; the match to TRBD2 covers 8 bases. Germline V gene lookup returns CDR1 LNHDA and CDR2 SQIVND (reference sequence). CDR3 length: 17 amino acids. V lost 1 base, J lost 8 bases, and 12 bases stayed unmatched. The CDR3 region is CASSIGLAGYQSGELFF. In nucleotides, the CDR3 is TGTGCCAGTAGTATAGGGTTAGCGGGGTACCAGTCGGGGGAGCTGTTTTTT. Full variable domain (missing parts from reference TRBV19 and TRBJ2-2): DGGITQSPKYLFRKEGQNVTLSCEQNLNHDAMYWYRQDPGQGLRLIYYSQIVNDFQKGDIAEGYSVSREKKESFPLTVTSAQKNPTAFYLCASSIGLAGYQSGELFFGEGSRLTVL.

The chain links TRBV29-1 to TRBJ2-2; TRBD1 matches at 8 bases. The CDR3 runs to 14 residues. Germline loops: CDR1 SQVTM, CDR2 ANQGSEA. Unmatched junction bases numbered 7, after V lost 7 bases and J lost 3 bases. CDR3 loop: CSASRTGHTGELFF. Written as DNA, the CDR3 is TGCAGCGCCAGCAGGACAGGGCACACCGGGGAGCTGTTTTTT.

CDR3 sequence reads: CATSRGTANYGYTF. The DNA for the CDR3 is TGTGCCACCAGCAGGGGGACAGCTAACTATGGCTACACCTTC. The V gene is TRBV15, the J gene TRBJ1-2; TRBD1 agrees at 7 bases. The V gene's germline CDR1 is LNHNV and CDR2 YYDKDF (reference sequence). Trimming cost V 3 bases and J 0 bases; bases outside gene matches: 1. The CDR3 spans 14 residues.

The chain links TRBV7-9 to TRBJ1-1; no definite D call. The V gene's germline CDR1 is SEHNR and CDR2 FQNEAQ (reference sequence). Trimming removed 7 bases at V and 1 base at J, with 13 bases between. The CDR3 is 14 residues long. This CDR3 reads CASTDSTENTEAFF. Written as DNA, the CDR3 is TGTGCCAGCACCGATTCCACAGAGAACACTGAAGCTTTCTTT.

This rearrangement joins TRBV15 to TRBJ2-3; unclear D gene. Between the trimmed V and J ends, which lost 5 bases and 7 bases, there was a span of 10 bases. Looked up from germline, CDR1 is LNHNV and CDR2 is YYDKDF (reference sequence). The CDR3 has 12 amino acids. The DNA of the CDR3 is TGTGCCACCAGCGAGTCCCAAAATACGCAGTATTTT. Translating it yields CATSESQNTQYF. Full variable domain (outside the CDR3, taken from reference TRBV15 and TRBJ2-3): DAMVIQNPRYQVTQFGKPVTLSCSQTLNHNVMYWYQQKSSQAPKLLFHYYDKDFNNEADTPDNFQSRRPNTSFCFLDIRSPGLGDTAMYLCATSESQNTQYFGPGTRLTVL.

V is TRBV5-4 and J is TRBJ2-2, with 7 bases identical to TRBD2. From germline, CDR1 is SGHNT and CDR2 YYREEE (reference sequence). Germline trimming cut 5 bases from V and 9 bases from J; bases unmatched to any gene: 10. This CDR3 has 14 residues. CDR3 residues: CASSTGLGDRELFF. The CDR3 coding sequence is TGTGCCAGCAGTACTGGACTAGGGGACCGGGAGCTGTTTTTT.

The rearrangement uses TRBV9 and TRBJ2-3; D possibly corresponds to TRBD2 (6 bases). V lost 3 bases and J lost 4, with 12 bases in between. The CDR3 spans 14 residues. From germline, CDR1 is SGDLS and CDR2 YYNGEE. Here the CDR3 reads CASSEEIAADTQYF. The CDR3 DNA follows: TGTGCCAGCAGCGAGGAAATAGCGGCAGATACGCAGTATTTT.

The gene calls are TRBV28 and TRBJ2-5, with 15 positions matching TRBD2. The CDR3 loop spans 16 amino acids. Germline lookup yields CDR1 MDHEN and CDR2 SYDVKM. V lost 6 bases and J lost 5; bases outside the gene matches: 7. The CDR3 region is CASSTLGTSGGETQYF. The CDR3 DNA is TGTGCCAGCAGCACCCTCGGGACTAGCGGGGGGGAGACCCAGTACTTC.

This sequence joins TRBV7-2 and TRBJ2-2; 8 bases match TRBD1. With 2 bases clipped from V and 0 bases from J, the junction kept 8 bases outside the gene matches. Looked up from germline, CDR1 is SGHTA and CDR2 is FQGNSA. This CDR3 is built from 18 residues. The CDR3 sequence: CASSLTTGGRSNTGELFF. The CDR3 nucleotides are TGTGCCAGCAGCTTAACCACAGGGGGGCGCTCGAACACCGGGGAGCTGTTTTTT.

The chain has TRBV11-1 and TRBJ2-4; 11 bases fit TRBD1. V shed 6 bases and J 0 bases; nucleotides not matched to a gene: 13. The germline gives CDR1 SGHAT, CDR2 FQDESV (reference sequence). CDR3 length: 19 amino acids. CDR3 residues: CASSYAGTGGVKAKNIQYF. The DNA of the CDR3 is TGTGCCAGCAGTTACGCCGGGACAGGGGGAGTGAAAGCCAAAAACATTCAGTACTTC.

This chain links TRBV6-4 with TRBJ2-1; 11 positions match TRBD2. V trimming: 6 bases; J trimming: 5 bases; junction bases outside the gene matches: 6. The CDR3 is 15 amino acids. Germline V CDR1 and CDR2: MRHNA, SNTAGT. CDR3 region: CASSLSGGGHNEQFF. DNA for the CDR3: TGTGCCAGCAGCCTTAGCGGGGGGGGACACAATGAGCAGTTCTTC.

The V call is TRBV4-1, the J call TRBJ1-1; no definite D call. The V gene lost 1 base and the J gene lost 2 bases, with 11 bases spanning the gap. This CDR3 comprises 15 residues. Germline V gene data show CDR1 as MGHRA and CDR2 as YSYEKL. CDR3 amino acids: CASSQGGAGNTEAFF. CDR3 coding DNA: TGCGCCAGCAGCCAAGGGGGAGCAGGCAACACTGAAGCTTTCTTT.

This clone came up a few times. The chain has TRBV28 and TRBJ2-2, with TRBD1 matching 7 bases. Trimming cost V 6 bases and J 4 bases; bases outside gene matches: 5. CDR1 is MDHEN, CDR2 SYDVKM, per germline. The CDR3 length is 14 residues. The CDR3, as DNA: TGTGCCAGCAGGGGCAGGGGGTTCACCGGGGAGCTGTTTTTT. This gives the protein CASRGRGFTGELFF.

The rearrangement links TRBV7-9 to TRBJ1-4; the D is unclear. CDR1 is SEHNR, CDR2 FQNEAQ, per germline (reference sequence). V was cut by 5 bases and J by 4 bases, with 5 bases left in between. This CDR3 spans 12 amino acids. CDR3 in DNA: TGTGCCAGCAGCCCCTTTAATGAAAAACTGTTTTTT. It specifies CASSPFNEKLFF.

The chain links TRBV18 to TRBJ1-5; D gene ambiguous. CDR3 length: 13 amino acids. Trimming pared 5 bases from V and 5 bases from J, leaving 10 bases between. CDR1 is KGHSH, CDR2 LQKENI, per germline. The CDR3 DNA reads as TGTGCCAGCTCAGGAGGCAGAGATCAGCCCCAGCATTTT. The encoded protein is CASSGGRDQPQHF.

The chain recombines TRBV28 with TRBJ2-1; the D gene is possibly TRBD2 (5 bases). Germline values: CDR1 MDHEN, CDR2 SYDVKM. This CDR3 has 13 amino acids. Trimming stripped 6 bases from V and 10 bases from J, with 16 bases between. CDR3: CASSPGFRREQFF. The CDR3 DNA reads TGTGCCAGCAGCCCCGGCTTTAGGAGGGAGCAGTTCTTC.

This clone was observed once. This rearrangement joins TRBV25-1 to TRBJ1-3; 7 positions agree with TRBD1. The V and J ends lost 4 bases and 0 bases, in that order; junction bases with no gene match: 9. CDR1 MGHDK and CDR2 SYGVNS come from the germline V gene. This CDR3 spans 17 amino acids. CDR3 in amino acids: CASSGATGPSSGNTIYF. The CDR3 DNA follows: TGTGCCAGCAGTGGTGCGACAGGGCCGAGCTCTGGAAACACCATATATTTT.

The CDR3 sequence is CASSLSPKQGQPQHF. The CDR3 region has the DNA TGTGCCAGCAGCCTAAGCCCCAAACAGGGCCAGCCCCAGCATTTT. This sequence joins TRBV9 and TRBJ1-5; the D gene is possibly TRBD1 (6 bases). This CDR3 is built from 15 residues. The V gene's germline CDR1 is SGDLS and CDR2 YYNGEE. Between the trimmed V and J ends, which lost 4 bases and 7 bases, there was a span of 18 bases.

The J gene is TRBJ2-7, the V gene TRBV5-4; 10 bases are a match to TRBD2. The V gene end was trimmed by 0 bases and the J gene end by 6 bases; junction bases not matched to a gene: 3. This CDR3 region has 14 residues. Germline values: CDR1 SGHNT, CDR2 YYREEE (reference sequence). CDR3 loop: CASSLGVAGGEQYF. In DNA form, the CDR3 reads TGTGCCAGCAGCTTGGGAGTAGCGGGAGGCGAGCAGTACTTC.